The 20 T cell receptor beta chains given below trace back to one sample, sequenced in a study of T cells in localized non-small cell lung cancer. Libraries were prepared by immunoSEQ multiplex PCR; TCRdb keeps only in-frame clonotypes and omits some of them. The sample has 70,000 to 75,000 clones, roughly 84% seen once. The sample consisted of peripheral blood, taken before any cancer treatment. These receptors came from a female donor over 55 with stage I lung adenocarcinoma.

The chain combines TRBV14 with TRBJ2-3; D might be TRBD2 (6 bases). In germline, CDR1 is SGHDN, CDR2 FVKESK. V gave up 4 bases and J gave up 4 bases, with 24 bases separating them. This CDR3 has 18 residues. The chain's CDR3 is CASSPYSGGGIGADTQYF. The DNA for the CDR3 is TGTGCCAGCAGCCCCTACTCTGGAGGCGGGATAGGCGCAGATACGCAGTATTTT.

The chain joins TRBV7-9 to TRBJ2-3; 10 bases are a match to TRBD2. The CDR3 loop spans 16 amino acids. V lost 2 bases, J lost 4 bases, and 6 bases stayed unmatched. Looked up from germline, CDR1 is SEHNR and CDR2 is FQNEAQ (reference sequence). DNA for the CDR3: TGTGCCAGCAGCTTAACCCAGCGGGGGGGTCCAGATACGCAGTATTTT. Translating it yields CASSLTQRGGPDTQYF.

The V call is TRBV29-1, the J call TRBJ1-1, with D hard to call. Germline values: CDR1 SQVTM, CDR2 ANQGSEA. Trimming took off 3 bases at V and 0 bases at J, with 11 bases between the two ends. This CDR3 comprises 14 residues. This CDR3 reads CSVEKSGMNTEAFF. CDR3 coding DNA: TGCAGCGTTGAGAAGTCGGGCATGAACACTGAAGCTTTCTTT.

This chain links TRBV6-5 with TRBJ1-3, with D perhaps matching TRBD1 (6 bases). Germline CDR1 MNHEY, CDR2 SVGAGI. The CDR3 totals 16 residues. Between the trimmed V and J ends, which lost 2 bases and 1 base, there was a span of 12 bases. CDR3 nucleotide sequence: TGTGCCAGCAGTTACGGAGAAACAGGGTCTGGAAACACCATATATTTT. It yields the protein CASSYGETGSGNTIYF.

The V call is TRBV5-4, the J call TRBJ1-2; D may be TRBD1 (5 bases). The germline V and J ends were trimmed by 3 bases and 4 bases, with 7 bases remaining between them. The CDR3 loop spans 12 amino acids. Germline lookup yields CDR1 SGHNT and CDR2 YYREEE (reference sequence). The CDR3 DNA is TGTGCCAGCAGCTCAGGGTCCTATGGCTACACCTTC. Protein product: CASSSGSYGYTF.

DNA of the CDR3: TGTGCCAGCTCACCGACAGGGGAGGGAGAGACCCAGTACTTC. This codes for CASSPTGEGETQYF. J is TRBJ2-5 and V is TRBV18; possibly TRBD1 for D (8 bases). Germline V gives CDR1 KGHSH, CDR2 LQKENI. The CDR3 covers 14 residues. Trimming removed 3 bases from V and 4 bases from J, with 12 bases in between.

This clone came up a few times. One junction end does not reproduce the germline sequence, and a read error may be involved. The chain links TRBV6-1 to TRBJ2-3; 9 nucleotides align to TRBD2. This CDR3 spans 12 amino acids. Germline V CDR1 and CDR2: MNHNS, SASEGT. The CDR3 region is CASSEGWSSGDF. The CDR3 DNA reads TGTGCCAGCAGTGAAGGATGGTCTAGCGGGGATTTT.

This clone was detected only once. The chain is built from TRBV4-2 and TRBJ2-3; 10 bases line up with TRBD2. Germline V lookup: CDR1 LGHNA, CDR2 YNFKEQ. V dropped 7 bases and J dropped 6; count of bases not matched to a gene: 16. This CDR3 has 17 residues. The DNA of the CDR3 is TGTGCCAGCACCCAGAGATCTAGCGGGGGTCTACTGGATACGCAGTATTTT. It specifies CASTQRSSGGLLDTQYF.

The chain recombines TRBV4-1 with TRBJ2-7; D remains unclear. Trimming stripped 1 base from V and 3 bases from J, with 7 bases between. The germline CDR1 and CDR2 sequences are MGHRA and YSYEKL. CDR3 size: 13 residues. The CDR3 sequence: CASSQAVHYEQYF. The CDR3 region has the DNA TGCGCCAGCAGCCAAGCGGTTCACTACGAGCAGTACTTC.

The chain carries TRBV7-8 and TRBJ2-1, with 13 bases aligning to TRBD2. V lost 3 bases to trimming and J lost 5 bases; unmatched junction nucleotides: 4. This CDR3 is built from 16 residues. Germline V gives CDR1 SGHVS, CDR2 FQNEAQ. CDR3 region: CASSFRLAGGHNEQFF. The CDR3 bases are TGTGCCAGCAGCTTCAGACTAGCGGGGGGCCACAATGAGCAGTTCTTC.

This clone was detected only once. V gene TRBV29-1 combines with J gene TRBJ1-2; no definite D call. Germline lookup yields CDR1 SQVTM and CDR2 ANQGSEA. This CDR3 is built from 13 residues. V was cut by 5 bases and J by 0 bases, with 10 bases left in between. Written as DNA, the CDR3 is TGCAGCGTTTTCGTGGTTACTAACTATGGCTACACCTTC. This sequence encodes CSVFVVTNYGYTF.

The gene calls are TRBV4-1 and TRBJ1-5; 11 bases are shared with TRBD1. Germline V CDR1 and CDR2: MGHRA, YSYEKL. The trim removed 0 bases at V and 5 bases at J, leaving 6 bases unmatched. There are 17 residues in the CDR3. DNA for the CDR3: TGCGCCAGCAGCCAAGATTACGGGACAGGGGGTGATCAGCCCCAGCATTTT. Its protein product is CASSQDYGTGGDQPQHF.

This clone came up a few times. The chain links TRBV27 to TRBJ2-7; unclear D gene. The length of the CDR3 is 14 residues. The V gene's germline CDR1 is MNHEY and CDR2 SMNVEV (reference sequence). V gave up 5 bases and J gave up 0 bases, with 11 bases separating them. This chain's CDR3 is CASSLNSLSYEQYF. CDR3 coding DNA: TGTGCCAGCAGTCTGAACAGTCTCTCCTACGAGCAGTACTTC.

This clone was detected only once. The CDR3 sequence is CATAKLGNQETQYF. DNA of the CDR3: TGTGCCACCGCGAAACTAGGCAACCAAGAGACCCAGTACTTC. The chain joins TRBV19 to TRBJ2-5; possible D gene TRBD2, 5 bases. Germline lookup yields CDR1 LNHDA and CDR2 SQIVND (reference sequence). This CDR3 has 14 amino acids. V lost 10 bases to trimming and J lost 0 bases, with 15 bases between them.

This rearrangement joins TRBV4-1 to TRBJ1-2, with D perhaps TRBD1 (5 bases). The germline CDR1 and CDR2 sequences are MGHRA and YSYEKL. V dropped 4 bases and J dropped 6 bases, with 15 bases sitting between them. The CDR3 has 14 residues. CDR3: CASSPFQGQDGYTF. The CDR3 DNA sequence: TGCGCCAGCAGCCCTTTTCAGGGCCAAGATGGCTACACCTTC.

The rearrangement uses TRBV6-6 and TRBJ1-2; 10 bases map to TRBD1. J was trimmed by 4 bases and V by 5 bases; bases with no gene match: 10. There are 16 residues in the CDR3. Germline V gene lookup returns CDR1 MNHNY and CDR2 SVGAGI (reference sequence). The DNA of the CDR3 is TGTGCCAGCAGTCCCGGGACAGGGGATGGGGGCTATGGCTACACCTTC. The encoded protein is CASSPGTGDGGYGYTF.

The V and J genes are TRBV10-3 and TRBJ1-2; 12 bases match TRBD1. V shed 1 base and J 8 bases; nucleotides not matched to a gene: 5. The CDR3 covers 15 residues. Germline CDR1 and CDR2: ENHRY and SYGVKD. The CDR3 sequence: CAISEFQGQGAGYTF. As DNA, the CDR3 is TGTGCCATCAGTGAGTTCCAGGGACAGGGGGCCGGCTACACCTTC.

The rearrangement uses TRBV28 and TRBJ2-3; 13 bases fit TRBD2. From germline, CDR1 is MDHEN and CDR2 SYDVKM. CDR3 length: 17 residues. V trimming: 5 bases; J trimming: 5 bases; junction bases outside the gene matches: 10. The CDR3 loop is CASSTPYGLAGVDTQYF. In DNA form, the CDR3 reads TGTGCCAGCAGTACCCCCTACGGACTAGCGGGAGTAGATACGCAGTATTTT.

The chain links TRBV4-2 to TRBJ2-2; 11 bases are shared with TRBD2. CDR1 LGHNA and CDR2 YNFKEQ come from the germline V gene. Germline trimming cut 1 base from V and 7 bases from J; bases unmatched to any gene: 8. The CDR3 sequence is 17 residues long. CDR3 bases: TGTGCCAGCAGCCAAGTACTAGCGGGAGAACGGGGCGGGGAGCTGTTTTTT. It encodes CASSQVLAGERGGELFF.

Concerning this clone itself: The same CDR3 arises from other DNA sequences in this sample as well. The chain uses TRBV28 and TRBJ1-3, with TRBD1 matching 8 bases. V shed 6 bases, J shed 4 bases, and the junction held 8 bases outside the gene matches. The CDR3 contains 15 residues. Germline V CDR1 and CDR2: MDHEN, SYDVKM. The CDR3 region is CASRSDRVPGNTIYF. The CDR3 bases are TGTGCCAGCAGATCGGACAGGGTGCCCGGAAACACCATATATTTT.